A selection of T cell receptor beta chains follows, all from one sample in a study of T cell responses to AZD1222 COVID-19 vaccine. Repertoires were generated with immunoSEQ multiplex PCR, while TCRdb's copy carries only in-frame clones and drops some. Of approximately 73,000 clones in the sample, less than 90% are singletons; the top ten hold about a tenth. Sequencing was performed on peripheral blood, taken on day 0 of AZD1222 vaccination. These receptors came from an adult in good health. Each CDR3 is given with its conserved first and last residue. D genes are given only for firm matches. The size of a clone is reported for some rows only, either as once, few or many, or as a class for expanded clones.

TRBJ2-7,-,TRBV24-1,-,TGTGCCACCAGTGATTTTCGGGGAAGCGAGCAGTACTTC,CATSDFRGSEQYF
TRBJ2-5,TRBD2,TRBV3-1/TRBV3-2,-,TGTGCCAGCAGCCGCCAGGTGGGGGGGTGGAAGACCCAGTACTTC,CASSRQVGGWKTQYF
TRBJ1-1,-,TRBV7-9,-,TGTGCCAGCAGCTTAGAGGACAGTGAAGCTTTCTTT,CASSLEDSEAFF
TRBJ1-4,-,TRBV9,-,TGTGCCAGCAGCGTTTCGGATCTAGATGAAAAACTGTTTTTT,CASSVSDLDEKLFF
TRBJ1-3,-,TRBV6-5,-,TGTGCCAGCAGTTACGACAGGTCTGGAAACACCATATATTTT,CASSYDRSGNTIYF
TRBJ1-1,-,TRBV3-1/TRBV3-2,-,TGTGCCAGCAGCCAAGGATCAGGGCAGGGCAAAGCTTTCTTT,CASSQGSGQGKAFF
TRBJ2-1,TRBD2,TRBV5-4,-,TGTGCCAGCAGGCCTAGCGGGGTAGTAAGGGAGCAGTTCTTC,CASRPSGVVREQFF
TRBJ2-7,-,TRBV6-2/TRBV6-3,once,TGTGCCAGCAGTTACGTGGGGGGATCCGAGCAGTACTTC,CASSYVGGSEQYF
TRBJ2-1,TRBD2,TRBV24-1,-,TGTGCCACCAGTGAACCTCTAGCGGGGGACTACAATGAGCAGTTCTTC,CATSEPLAGDYNEQFF
TRBJ2-7,-,TRBV3-1/TRBV3-2,once,TGTGCCAGCAGCCAAGAGGTCAGTAGATCCTACGAGCAGTACTTC,CASSQEVSRSYEQYF
TRBJ1-3,-,TRBV18,-,TGTGCCAGCTCACCTACTGGACAGAACTCTGGAAACACCATATATTTT,CASSPTGQNSGNTIYF
TRBJ1-1,-,TRBV7-9,-,TGTGCCAGCAGCTTACAGGGGAGGAACACTGAAGCTTTCTTT,CASSLQGRNTEAFF
TRBJ1-3,-,TRBV30,-,TGTGCCTGGAGTGTTGGGGCATCCGGAAACACCATATATTTT,CAWSVGASGNTIYF
TRBJ2-3,TRBD1,TRBV5-6,-,TGTGCCAGCAGTCGCCAGGGGGGCACAGATACGCAGTATTTT,CASSRQGGTDTQYF
TRBJ1-2,TRBD1,TRBV24-1,once,TGTGCCGTCGGGACAGGGGTTCTGGGGAACTATGGCTACACCTTC,CAVGTGVLGNYGYTF
TRBJ2-1,-,TRBV11-3,-,TGTGCCAGCAGCTTAGATGGTGGGGGCACTAAGAATGAGCAGTTCTTC,CASSLDGGGTKNEQFF
TRBJ2-1,-,TRBV9,-,TGTGCCAGCAGCGCTAGACAGTTTTTGGATGAGCAGTTCTTC,CASSARQFLDEQFF
TRBJ2-7,-,TRBV19,-,TGTGCCAGTAGTGGGACACAGTCCTACGAGCAGTACTTC,CASSGTQSYEQYF
TRBJ2-2,TRBD2,TRBV3-1/TRBV3-2,-,TGTGCCAGCAGGCCGGGACTAGCGACCGGGGAGCTGTTTTTT,CASRPGLATGELFF
TRBJ2-1,-,TRBV28,-,TGTGCCAGCAGGAACCAGGGAGGCCTTTGGAATGAGCAGTTCTTC,CASRNQGGLWNEQFF
TRBJ1-6,TRBD1,TRBV7-2,-,TGTGCCAGCAGCTCCCCGACAGGGGGCAATTCACCCCTCCACTTT,CASSSPTGGNSPLHF
TRBJ1-4,TRBD1,TRBV30,-,TGTGCCTGGAAACGACAGGGGAGGGAAAAACTGTTTTTT,CAWKRQGREKLFF
TRBJ2-1,-,TRBV27,once,TGTGCCAGCAGTCCTAAGGGGGGGGAACGAAATGAGCAGTTCTTC,CASSPKGGERNEQFF
TRBJ1-1,-,TRBV9,-,TGTGCCAGCAGCGGTAGGGCGGGGAACACTGAAGCTTTCTTT,CASSGRAGNTEAFF
TRBJ1-5,-,TRBV6-2/TRBV6-3,-,TGTGCCAGCAGTTACGTTTCGGGAAAAGGGGCCGGCAATCAGCCCCAGCATTTT,CASSYVSGKGAGNQPQHF
TRBJ1-4,TRBD1,TRBV6-5,-,TGTGCCAGCAGTTTTACCAGGGGGACTGAAAAACTGTTTTTT,CASSFTRGTEKLFF
TRBJ1-1,-,TRBV21-1,-,TGTGCCAGCAGCAAAGGCTCAAGACAGGATTATATGAACACTGAAGCTTTCTTT,CASSKGSRQDYMNTEAFF
TRBJ2-3,-,TRBV28,-,TGTGCCAGCAGCTCTGGGGGGGGCCCGATTTATACGCAGTATTTT,CASSSGGGPIYTQYF
TRBJ2-1,-,TRBV6-6,-,TGTGCCAGCAGGTCGGACTCTCTCGTCGAGCAGTTCTTC,CASRSDSLVEQFF
TRBJ1-2,-,TRBV30,-,TGTGCCTGCTCGCTGACACAGGAACCTTACTATGGCTACACCTTC,CACSLTQEPYYGYTF
TRBJ1-1,-,TRBV27,-,TGTGCCAGCAGTTTGGCAGTTAGGAACACTGAAGCTTTCTTT,CASSLAVRNTEAFF
TRBJ1-2,-,TRBV20-1,-,TGCAGTGCTAGTGGACGGGGAACGTCTTATGGCTACACCTTC,CSASGRGTSYGYTF
TRBJ2-1,-,TRBV6-5,-,TGTGCCAGCACCAAACAGGGCAATGAGCAGTTCTTC,CASTKQGNEQFF
TRBJ1-2,TRBD1,TRBV18,-,TGTGCCAGCTCGCCCGCTGCAGGGGGCAATGGCTACACCTTC,CASSPAAGGNGYTF
TRBJ1-4,-,TRBV6-8,few,TGTGCCAGCAGTTCAGCCTGCGGGGTTGAACCAACTAATGAAAAACTGTTTTTT,CASSSACGVEPTNEKLFF
TRBJ2-7,-,TRBV7-3,-,TGTGCCAGCAGCTTAACGACCGGGAGTGGCTACGAGCAGTACTTC,CASSLTTGSGYEQYF
TRBJ2-1,TRBD2,TRBV11-2,-,TGTGCCAGCAGCTCCCAGCGGGCGGGGGGTTACAATGAGCAGTTCTTC,CASSSQRAGGYNEQFF
TRBJ1-6,TRBD1,TRBV9,-,TGTGCCAGCAGCATACAGGGGCTGAATTCACCCCTCCACTTT,CASSIQGLNSPLHF
TRBJ2-1,-,TRBV7-9,-,TGTGCCAGCAGTCAGACAGTCTACAATGAGCAGTTCTTC,CASSQTVYNEQFF
TRBJ2-3,-,TRBV3-1/TRBV3-2,-,TGTGCCAGCAGCCGTAGGGGCCCCTGTAGAACAGATACGCAGTATTTT,CASSRRGPCRTDTQYF
TRBJ2-7,-,TRBV11-2,-,TGTGCCAGCAACCCACTTGGGGACGAGCAGTACTTC,CASNPLGDEQYF
TRBJ2-2,TRBD1,TRBV5-1,-,TGCGCCAGCAGCACAACAGGGGGCAACACCGGGGAGCTGTTTTTT,CASSTTGGNTGELFF
TRBJ2-7,TRBD1,TRBV27,-,TGTGCCAGCTGGAGGACAGGGACCTACGAGCAGTACTTC,CASWRTGTYEQYF
TRBJ2-1,-,TRBV29-1,-,TGCAGCGTTAAAGAGGGGCCGATTGAGCAGTTCTTC,CSVKEGPIEQFF
TRBJ1-1,-,TRBV7-2,-,TGTGCCAGCAGCTCGGCCGGGACCGTCGCTTTCTTT,CASSSAGTVAFF
TRBJ2-1,TRBD2,TRBV30,few,TGTGCCTGGAGTCCCGCTAGCGGCCTTCGCTCCTACAATGAGCAGTTCTTC,CAWSPASGLRSYNEQFF
TRBJ2-1,-,TRBV7-2,once,TGTGCCAGCAGCTTAGGACGAGGGATAGTCAGTGAGCAGTTCTTC,CASSLGRGIVSEQFF
TRBJ1-2,TRBD1,TRBV7-6,-,TGTGCCAGCAGCTTATGGGACAGGGGGCGTGGGGTTGGCTACACCTTC,CASSLWDRGRGVGYTF
TRBJ1-1,TRBD1,TRBV18,-,TGTGCCAGCTCCGCAGTACGGACAGGGGAAGCTTTCTTT,CASSAVRTGEAFF
TRBJ1-5,-,TRBV28,-,TGTGTTACGGGGACGGATCAGCCCCAGCATTTT,CVTGTDQPQHF
TRBJ2-5,-,TRBV6-2/TRBV6-3,-,TGTGCCAGCAGTTATCTCGGTGTGGGGCGGCTTGCGCAAGAGACCCAGTACTTC,CASSYLGVGRLAQETQYF
TRBJ1-5,-,TRBV27,once,TGTGCCAGCAAGTCGGTCGAGGGCTATCAGCCCCAGCATTTT,CASKSVEGYQPQHF
TRBJ2-7,-,TRBV5-8,-,TGTGCCAGCAGCTTGTTTGGGAGCTCAAAGCAGTACTTC,CASSLFGSSKQYF